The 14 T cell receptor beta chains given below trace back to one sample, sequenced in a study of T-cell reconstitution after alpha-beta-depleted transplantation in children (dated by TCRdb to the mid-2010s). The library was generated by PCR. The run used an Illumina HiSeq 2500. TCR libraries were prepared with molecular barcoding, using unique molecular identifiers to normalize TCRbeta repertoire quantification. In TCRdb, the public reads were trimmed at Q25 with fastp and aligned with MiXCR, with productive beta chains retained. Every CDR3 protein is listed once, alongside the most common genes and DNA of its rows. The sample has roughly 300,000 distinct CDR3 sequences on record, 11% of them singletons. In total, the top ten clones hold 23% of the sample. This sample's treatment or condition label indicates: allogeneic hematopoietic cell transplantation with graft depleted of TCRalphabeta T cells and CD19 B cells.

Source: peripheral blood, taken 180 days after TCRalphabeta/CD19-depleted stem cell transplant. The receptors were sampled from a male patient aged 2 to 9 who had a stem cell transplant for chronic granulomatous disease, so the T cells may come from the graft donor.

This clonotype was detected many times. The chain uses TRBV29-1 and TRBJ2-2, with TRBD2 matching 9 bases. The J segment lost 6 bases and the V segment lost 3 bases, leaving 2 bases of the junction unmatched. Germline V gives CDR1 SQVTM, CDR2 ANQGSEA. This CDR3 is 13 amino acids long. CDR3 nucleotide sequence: TGCAGCGTTGAGGGACTAGCTCCCGGGGAGCTGTTTTTT. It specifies CSVEGLAPGELFF.

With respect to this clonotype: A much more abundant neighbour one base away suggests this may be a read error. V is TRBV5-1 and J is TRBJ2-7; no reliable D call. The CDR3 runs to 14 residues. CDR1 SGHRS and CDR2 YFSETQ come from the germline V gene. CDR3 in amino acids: CASSVSVNSYEHYF. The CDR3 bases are TGCGCCAGCAGCGTGAGTGTTAATTCCTACGAGCATTACTTC.

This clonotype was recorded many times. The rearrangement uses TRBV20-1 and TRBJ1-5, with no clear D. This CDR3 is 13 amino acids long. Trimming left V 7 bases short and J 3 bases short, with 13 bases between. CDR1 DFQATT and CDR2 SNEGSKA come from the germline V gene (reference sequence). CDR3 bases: TGCAGTGTGGCAGGCCTTTCCAATCAGCCCCAGCATTTT. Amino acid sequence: CSVAGLSNQPQHF.

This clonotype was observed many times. CDR3 loop: CASSSRDRPLEKLFF. CDR3 bases: TGTGCCAGCAGCTCAAGGGACAGGCCGTTGGAAAAACTGTTTTTT. The J gene is TRBJ1-4, the V gene TRBV11-2; TRBD1 matches 8 bases. Trimming removed 4 bases from V and 8 bases from J; junction bases left unmatched: 9. The CDR3 covers 15 residues. Germline V gene sequence: CDR1 SGHAT, CDR2 FQNNGV.

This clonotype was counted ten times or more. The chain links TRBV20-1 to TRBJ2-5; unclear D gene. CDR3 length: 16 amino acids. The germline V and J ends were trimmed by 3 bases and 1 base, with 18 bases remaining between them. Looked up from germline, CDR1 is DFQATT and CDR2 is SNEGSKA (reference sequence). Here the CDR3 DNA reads TGCAGTGCTAGCCTCCGGCAGGAGTCCTCCCAAGAGACCCAGTACTTC. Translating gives CSASLRQESSQETQYF.

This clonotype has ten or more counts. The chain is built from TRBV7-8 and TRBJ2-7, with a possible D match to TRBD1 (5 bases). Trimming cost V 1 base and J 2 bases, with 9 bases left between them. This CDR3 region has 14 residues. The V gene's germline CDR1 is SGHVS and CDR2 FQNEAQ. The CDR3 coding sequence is TGTGCCAGCAGCTTAGATCAGGGCACCTACGAGCAGTACTTC. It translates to CASSLDQGTYEQYF. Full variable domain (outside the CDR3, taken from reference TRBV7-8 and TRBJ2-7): GAGVSQSPRYKVAKRGQDVALRCDPISGHVSLFWYQQALGQGPEFLTYFQNEAQLDKSGLPSDRFFAERPEGSVSTLKIQRTQQEDSAVYLCASSLDQGTYEQYFGPGTRLTVT.

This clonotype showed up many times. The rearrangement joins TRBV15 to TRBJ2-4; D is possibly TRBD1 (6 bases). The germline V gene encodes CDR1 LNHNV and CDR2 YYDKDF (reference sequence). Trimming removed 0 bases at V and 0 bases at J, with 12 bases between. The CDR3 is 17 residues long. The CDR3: CATSREQGTLAKNIQYF. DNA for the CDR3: TGTGCCACCAGCAGAGAACAGGGTACCCTAGCCAAAAACATTCAGTACTTC. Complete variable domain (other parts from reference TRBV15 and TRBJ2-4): DAMVIQNPRYQVTQFGKPVTLSCSQTLNHNVMYWYQQKSSQAPKLLFHYYDKDFNNEADTPDNFQSRRPNTSFCFLDIRSPGLGDTAMYLCATSREQGTLAKNIQYFGAGTRLSVL.

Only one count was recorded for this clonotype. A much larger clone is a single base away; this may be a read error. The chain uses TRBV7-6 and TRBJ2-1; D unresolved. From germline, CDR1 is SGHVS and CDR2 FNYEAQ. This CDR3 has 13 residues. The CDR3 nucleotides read TGTACCAGCAGCTTAGGGCAGGTTAATGAGCAGTTCTTC. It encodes CTSSLGQVNEQFF.

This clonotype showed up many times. The CDR3 is CASSLLRGSFFKETQYF. CDR3 bases: TGTGCCAGCAGTTTGTTACGCGGGAGTTTCTTTAAAGAGACCCAGTACTTC. This chain uses TRBV27 with TRBJ2-5; TRBD2 matches 7 bases. The ends lost 3 bases at V and 3 bases at J; junction bases unmatched: 13. Germline V gene lookup returns CDR1 MNHEY and CDR2 SMNVEV (reference sequence). This CDR3 is built from 17 residues.

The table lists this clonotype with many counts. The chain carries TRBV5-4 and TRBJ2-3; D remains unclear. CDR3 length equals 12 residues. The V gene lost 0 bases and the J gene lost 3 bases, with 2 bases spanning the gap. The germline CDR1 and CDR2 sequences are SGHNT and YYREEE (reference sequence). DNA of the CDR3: TGTGCCAGCAGCTTGGAAACAGATACGCAGTATTTT. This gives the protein CASSLETDTQYF.

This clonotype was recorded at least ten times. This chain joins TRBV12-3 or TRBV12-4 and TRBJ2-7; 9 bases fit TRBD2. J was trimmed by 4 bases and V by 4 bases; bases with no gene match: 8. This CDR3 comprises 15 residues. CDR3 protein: CASSSSSGKGYEQYF. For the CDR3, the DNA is TGTGCCAGCAGTTCCTCTAGCGGGAAGGGGTACGAGCAGTACTTC.

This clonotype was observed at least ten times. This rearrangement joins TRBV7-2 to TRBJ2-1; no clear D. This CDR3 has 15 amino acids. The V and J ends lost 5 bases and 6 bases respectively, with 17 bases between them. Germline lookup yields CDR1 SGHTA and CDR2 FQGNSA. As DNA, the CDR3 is TGTGCCAGCAGCCCCCAGACCATTTGGGGCAATGAGCAGTTCTTC. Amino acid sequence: CASSPQTIWGNEQFF.

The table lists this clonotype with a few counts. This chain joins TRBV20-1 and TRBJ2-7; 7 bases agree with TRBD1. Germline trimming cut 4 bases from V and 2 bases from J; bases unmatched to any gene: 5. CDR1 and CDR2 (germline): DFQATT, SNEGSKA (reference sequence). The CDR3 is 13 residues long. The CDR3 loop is CSAKGAPAYEQYF. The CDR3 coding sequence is TGCAGTGCTAAGGGGGCTCCAGCCTACGAGCAGTACTTC.

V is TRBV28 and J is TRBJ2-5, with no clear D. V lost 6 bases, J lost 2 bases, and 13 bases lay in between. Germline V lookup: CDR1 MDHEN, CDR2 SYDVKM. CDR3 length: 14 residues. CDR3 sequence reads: CASRTARKQETQYF. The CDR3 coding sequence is TGTGCCAGCAGAACTGCCAGAAAACAAGAGACCCAGTACTTC.